The 17 T cell receptor beta chains in this list originate from one sample, sequenced in a study of blood T cell repertoires in COVID-19. Clones were sequenced by immunoSEQ multiplex PCR, and TCRdb holds only the in-frame ones, with some missing. The sample has approximately 260,000 clones; roughly 85% are singletons. Sequencing was performed on PBMCs or T cells enriched from blood (not recorded which). These receptors were taken from a woman in her forties or fifties who had been exposed to COVID-19.

The genes are TRBV6-4 and TRBJ1-1; 7 bases line up with TRBD1. The CDR3 is 15 residues long. The germline gives CDR1 MRHNA, CDR2 SNTAGT. The trim removed 6 bases at V and 0 bases at J, leaving 7 bases unmatched. The CDR3 DNA is TGTGCCAGCAGGATTCAGGGGGGCATGAACACTGAAGCTTTCTTT. This sequence encodes CASRIQGGMNTEAFF.

This chain joins TRBV19 and TRBJ1-4; D is unclear. Germline-derived CDR1 and CDR2 are LNHDA and SQIVND (reference sequence). The CDR3 is 15 residues long. The V gene lost 2 bases and the J gene lost 5 bases, with 12 bases spanning the gap. The CDR3 region is CASSIKQAPNEKLFF. CDR3 nucleotide sequence: TGTGCCAGTAGTATAAAGCAGGCTCCGAATGAAAAACTGTTTTTT.

The chain carries TRBV19 and TRBJ1-5; weak D call: TRBD1 (5 bases). Germline V gene lookup returns CDR1 LNHDA and CDR2 SQIVND (reference sequence). V was trimmed by 9 bases and J by 5 bases, leaving 17 bases between them. This CDR3 region has 14 residues. Here the CDR3 DNA reads TGTGCCAGCCAACAGGTTCTCCCGGATCAGCCCCAGCATTTT. Translated, it gives CASQQVLPDQPQHF. Complete variable domain (other parts from reference TRBV19 and TRBJ1-5): DGGITQSPKYLFRKEGQNVTLSCEQNLNHDAMYWYRQDPGQGLRLIYYSQIVNDFQKGDIAEGYSVSREKKESFPLTVTSAQKNPTAFYLCASQQVLPDQPQHFGDGTRLSIL.

The chain is built from TRBV6-4 and TRBJ1-1; tentative D call: TRBD1 (5 bases). This CDR3 contains 15 residues. Deletions cut 7 bases from V and 1 base from J, with 16 bases between. Germline CDR1 and CDR2: MRHNA and SNTAGT. CDR3 sequence (DNA): TGTGCCAGCATAGGGCCGCGGGGACCGAACACTGAAGCTTTCTTT. Translation gives CASIGPRGPNTEAFF.

The J gene is TRBJ2-7, the V gene TRBV27, with D possibly TRBD1 on 5 matching bases. This CDR3 is built from 16 residues. V was clipped by 3 bases and J by 7 bases, with 22 bases between them. Germline-derived CDR1 and CDR2 are MNHEY and SMNVEV (reference sequence). This CDR3 reads CASSFFPGHRVEEQYF. As DNA, the CDR3 is TGTGCCAGCAGTTTTTTCCCAGGGCATCGTGTGGAAGAGCAGTACTTC.

The chain is built from TRBV19 and TRBJ1-1; 7 bases agree with TRBD1. The V gene's germline CDR1 is LNHDA and CDR2 SQIVND (reference sequence). The CDR3 contains 13 residues. The junction had 9 bases not matched to a gene; V was cut back by 5 bases and J by 9 bases. The CDR3 nucleotides are TGTGCCAGTAGTGAGACAGGGACCTCCAAAGCTTTCTTT. Encoded protein: CASSETGTSKAFF. Supplemented by reference TRBV19 and TRBJ1-1, the full variable domain reads DGGITQSPKYLFRKEGQNVTLSCEQNLNHDAMYWYRQDPGQGLRLIYYSQIVNDFQKGDIAEGYSVSREKKESFPLTVTSAQKNPTAFYLCASSETGTSKAFFGQGTRLTVV.

V is TRBV29-1 and J is TRBJ2-3; tentatively, D is TRBD1 (7 bases). CDR1 SQVTM and CDR2 ANQGSEA come from the germline V gene. The length of the CDR3 is 13 residues. Trimming took 6 bases from V and 6 from J, leaving 16 bases between them. The CDR3 loop is CSVHRGGVDTQYF. The CDR3 nucleotides read TGCAGCGTCCACAGGGGCGGGGTCGATACGCAGTATTTT.

The chain recombines TRBV11-2 with TRBJ2-7; 9 nucleotides align to TRBD2. The CDR3 totals 16 residues. Germline V CDR1 and CDR2: SGHAT, FQNNGV. V gave up 4 bases and J gave up 4 bases; unmatched junction bases: 11. This chain's CDR3 is CASSSTRGGLGYEQYF. In nucleotides, the CDR3 is TGTGCCAGCAGCTCTACGCGGGGGGGCCTGGGGTACGAGCAGTACTTC.

This clone has only one observation. This sequence joins TRBV2 and TRBJ1-4, with 7 bases fitting TRBD1. Germline values: CDR1 SNHLY, CDR2 FYNNEI. The CDR3 covers 14 residues. With 5 bases clipped from V and 7 bases from J, the junction kept 7 bases outside the gene matches. The CDR3 spells CASSLTGRAEKLFF. CDR3 in DNA: TGTGCCAGCAGTTTGACAGGGAGAGCTGAAAAACTGTTTTTT.

This clone came up once. The chain couples TRBV2 to TRBJ1-4; D perhaps matches TRBD1 (6 bases). Germline V gene sequence: CDR1 SNHLY, CDR2 FYNNEI. V was shortened by 6 bases and J by 6 bases, with 14 bases between the two germline ends. The CDR3 has 14 amino acids. The CDR3 sequence is CASRAGRGDEKLFF. CDR3 DNA sequence: TGTGCCAGCAGGGCGGGCAGGGGAGATGAAAAACTGTTTTTT.

This chain connects TRBV7-2 to TRBJ2-7; TRBD1 aligns across 9 bases. CDR3 size: 14 residues. Germline trimming cut 4 bases from V and 1 base from J; bases unmatched to any gene: 2. Per germline, CDR1 SGHTA and CDR2 FQGNSA. The CDR3 loop reads CASSSTGGSYEQYF. The CDR3 DNA sequence: TGTGCCAGCAGCTCGACAGGGGGGTCCTACGAGCAGTACTTC.

The chain has TRBV19 and TRBJ1-2; the match to TRBD1 covers 7 bases. The CDR3 runs to 16 residues. J lost 0 bases, V lost 7 bases, and 11 bases had no gene match. Germline V gene lookup returns CDR1 LNHDA and CDR2 SQIVND (reference sequence). The CDR3 DNA reads TGTGCCAGTACCCTGGCGGGACAGCCGTCTAACTATGGCTACACCTTC. It encodes CASTLAGQPSNYGYTF.

This chain uses TRBV24-1 with TRBJ2-7; TRBD2 agrees at 7 bases. V trimming: 6 bases; J trimming: 6 bases; junction bases outside the gene matches: 19. The CDR3 extends over 17 amino acids. Germline V gives CDR1 KGHDR, CDR2 SFDVKD. CDR3 nucleotide sequence: TGTGCCACCAGTCCTGGGGGAGCGGGGCCGGTAAGGGGCGAGCAGTACTTC. This sequence encodes CATSPGGAGPVRGEQYF.

This clone was recorded only once. The genes are TRBV28 and TRBJ1-5, with D tentatively TRBD1 (5 bases). Per the germline V gene, CDR1 is MDHEN and CDR2 is SYDVKM. The CDR3 extends over 13 amino acids. V dropped 5 bases and J dropped 7 bases, with 12 bases sitting between them. The DNA for the CDR3 is TGTGCCAGCAGTCCGGGACTAAGGCAGCCCCAGCATTTT. Translating gives CASSPGLRQPQHF.

The chain employs TRBV7-7 and TRBJ1-4; D is perhaps TRBD1 (5 bases). Per germline, CDR1 SSHAT and CDR2 FNYEAQ (reference sequence). The CDR3 length is 13 residues. Trimming removed 3 bases at V and 8 bases at J, with 10 bases between. This chain's CDR3 is CASSLGLGEKLFF. The CDR3 DNA reads TGTGCCAGCAGCTTGGGACTCGGGGAAAAACTGTTTTTT.

The V call is TRBV28, the J call TRBJ1-2, with 7 bases lining up with TRBD1. Germline lookup yields CDR1 MDHEN and CDR2 SYDVKM. After removal of 5 bases from V and 4 bases from J, the junction contained 7 bases not matched to a gene. The CDR3 sequence is 14 residues long. The CDR3 sequence: CASSNWDRFYGYTF. In DNA, the CDR3 is TGTGCCAGCAGTAATTGGGACAGATTCTATGGCTACACCTTC.

V usage is TRBV5-4 and J usage is TRBJ2-6; tentative D call: TRBD1 (5 bases). Germline values: CDR1 SGHNT, CDR2 YYREEE (reference sequence). Trimming shortened V by 2 bases and J by 1 base, and 10 bases separated the two germline ends. The CDR3 length is 16 residues. CDR3 loop: CASSFGAASGANVLTF. The CDR3 DNA reads TGTGCCAGCAGCTTTGGGGCAGCTTCTGGGGCCAACGTCCTGACTTTC.